A selection of T cell receptor beta chains follows, all from one sample in a study of shared clonotypes between healthy human individuals. Some clones are missing from TCRdb's copy, which holds only in-frame ones; the method was immunoSEQ multiplex PCR. This repertoire shows approximately 740,000 clones, 92% found once; its top ten account for 20% to 30%. Sequenced material: naive CD8+ T cells sorted from blood. These TCRs come from a man under 40 in good health. The CDR3 runs from the conserved cysteine through the conserved F or W. Fields, in order: clone size, V gene, D gene, J gene, CDR3 protein, CDR3 DNA. D genes are given only for firm matches. Part of the rows lack a size; the others show once, few, many or a class for expanded clones.

clone size: NA
V gene: TRBV19
D gene: TRBD2
J gene: TRBJ2-1
CDR3 protein: CASRESGTSGSEQFF
CDR3 DNA: TGTGCCAGTAGGGAATCCGGGACTAGCGGGAGTGAGCAGTTCTTC

clone size: NA
V gene: TRBV6-1
D gene: NA
J gene: TRBJ2-1
CDR3 protein: CAILKSSYNEQFF
CDR3 DNA: TGTGCCATTCTTAAGAGCTCCTACAATGAGCAGTTCTTC

clone size: once
V gene: TRBV11-3
D gene: TRBD2
J gene: TRBJ2-7
CDR3 protein: CASSASGSAYEQYF
CDR3 DNA: TGTGCCAGCAGCGCTAGCGGGAGCGCCTACGAGCAGTACTTC

clone size: NA
V gene: TRBV11-2
D gene: TRBD1
J gene: TRBJ2-7
CDR3 protein: CASSEGQGYEQYF
CDR3 DNA: TGTGCCAGCAGCGAGGGACAGGGCTACGAGCAGTACTTC

clone size: NA
V gene: TRBV27
D gene: NA
J gene: TRBJ1-1
CDR3 protein: CASSLKGEEAFF
CDR3 DNA: TGTGCCAGCAGTTTAAAGGGGGAAGAAGCTTTCTTT

clone size: NA
V gene: TRBV10-3
D gene: TRBD1
J gene: TRBJ1-5
CDR3 protein: CAIREGTGSSGQPQHF
CDR3 DNA: TGTGCCATCAGGGAAGGGACAGGCTCTTCGGGTCAGCCCCAGCATTTT

clone size: NA
V gene: TRBV7-9
D gene: NA
J gene: TRBJ1-2
CDR3 protein: CASSLGTSYGYTF
CDR3 DNA: TGTGCCAGCAGCTTAGGGACAAGCTATGGCTACACCTTC

clone size: NA
V gene: TRBV6-1
D gene: TRBD2
J gene: TRBJ2-7
CDR3 protein: CASRGSGSSTYEQYF
CDR3 DNA: TGTGCCAGCCGCGGTAGCGGGAGCTCCACCTACGAGCAGTACTTC

clone size: NA
V gene: TRBV27
D gene: NA
J gene: TRBJ1-2
CDR3 protein: CASSLTSAQTKYGYTF
CDR3 DNA: TGTGCCAGCAGTTTAACCTCCGCCCAAACCAAGTATGGCTACACCTTC

clone size: NA
V gene: TRBV7-5
D gene: NA
J gene: TRBJ2-1
CDR3 protein: CARSPLGLAHNEQFF
CDR3 DNA: TGTGCCAGAAGCCCTCTAGGACTAGCCCACAATGAGCAGTTCTTC

clone size: once
V gene: TRBV14
D gene: NA
J gene: TRBJ2-2
CDR3 protein: CASGPFLTGELFF
CDR3 DNA: TGTGCCAGTGGGCCTTTTCTCACCGGGGAGCTGTTTTTT

clone size: NA
V gene: TRBV21-1
D gene: NA
J gene: TRBJ1-1
CDR3 protein: CASSLPIDTIRTEAFF
CDR3 DNA: TGTGCCAGCAGCCTACCTATAGACACAATTCGCACTGAAGCTTTCTTT

clone size: NA
V gene: TRBV19
D gene: NA
J gene: TRBJ2-7
CDR3 protein: CASSIGSYEQYF
CDR3 DNA: TGTGCCAGTAGTATCGGGAGTTACGAGCAGTACTTC

clone size: NA
V gene: TRBV4-1
D gene: NA
J gene: TRBJ1-5
CDR3 protein: CASSQEGGSNQPQHF
CDR3 DNA: TGCGCCAGCAGCCAAGAGGGGGGGAGCAATCAGCCCCAGCATTTT

clone size: NA
V gene: TRBV5-6
D gene: TRBD1
J gene: TRBJ2-7
CDR3 protein: CASSYGTGGGEQYF
CDR3 DNA: TGTGCCAGCAGCTATGGGACAGGGGGCGGCGAGCAGTACTTC

clone size: once
V gene: TRBV12-5
D gene: NA
J gene: TRBJ2-2
CDR3 protein: CASAPIGEGTNTGELFF
CDR3 DNA: TGTGCTAGTGCCCCAATTGGTGAGGGTACGAACACCGGGGAGCTGTTTTTT

clone size: NA
V gene: TRBV30
D gene: TRBD2
J gene: TRBJ2-7
CDR3 protein: CAWSQGLGGEQYF
CDR3 DNA: TGTGCCTGGAGTCAGGGACTAGGAGGCGAGCAGTACTTC

clone size: NA
V gene: TRBV9
D gene: TRBD2
J gene: TRBJ2-3
CDR3 protein: CASSVEGTSWTDTQYF
CDR3 DNA: TGTGCCAGCAGCGTAGAGGGGACTAGCTGGACAGATACGCAGTATTTT

clone size: once
V gene: TRBV7-3
D gene: TRBD2
J gene: TRBJ2-1
CDR3 protein: CASSLGGLVGEQFF
CDR3 DNA: TGTGCCAGCAGCCTGGGGGGACTAGTCGGTGAGCAGTTCTTC

clone size: NA
V gene: TRBV7-9
D gene: NA
J gene: TRBJ2-3
CDR3 protein: CASSPVLPGGQYF
CDR3 DNA: TGTGCCAGCAGCCCCGTCTTGCCCGGGGGGCAGTATTTT

clone size: NA
V gene: TRBV10-3
D gene: TRBD2
J gene: TRBJ2-1
CDR3 protein: CAISESAGTSGLSEQFF
CDR3 DNA: TGTGCCATCAGTGAGTCGGCCGGGACTAGCGGATTGAGTGAGCAGTTCTTC

clone size: once
V gene: TRBV7-9
D gene: TRBD2
J gene: TRBJ2-7
CDR3 protein: CASTGGDHEQYF
CDR3 DNA: TGTGCCAGCACGGGGGGTGACCACGAGCAGTACTTC

clone size: NA
V gene: TRBV2
D gene: NA
J gene: TRBJ2-3
CDR3 protein: CASRGLPTDTQYF
CDR3 DNA: TGTGCCAGCAGGGGACTCCCTACAGATACGCAGTATTTT

clone size: NA
V gene: TRBV9
D gene: TRBD1
J gene: TRBJ2-2
CDR3 protein: CASEGATGELFF
CDR3 DNA: TGTGCCAGTGAGGGGGCCACCGGGGAGCTGTTTTTT

clone size: NA
V gene: TRBV9
D gene: NA
J gene: TRBJ2-3
CDR3 protein: CASSVEGRGGDTQYF
CDR3 DNA: TGTGCCAGCAGCGTAGAGGGCAGGGGCGGAGATACGCAGTATTTT

clone size: NA
V gene: TRBV25-1
D gene: NA
J gene: TRBJ1-3
CDR3 protein: CASGQGNTIYF
CDR3 DNA: TGTGCCAGTGGGCAGGGAAACACCATATATTTT

clone size: NA
V gene: TRBV10-3
D gene: NA
J gene: TRBJ2-7
CDR3 protein: CAAAGRLTYEQYF
CDR3 DNA: TGTGCCGCCGCCGGACGGCTGACCTACGAGCAGTACTTC

clone size: once
V gene: TRBV7-9
D gene: NA
J gene: TRBJ2-1
CDR3 protein: CASSPGGPRYNEQFF
CDR3 DNA: TGTGCCAGCAGCCCTGGCGGGCCACGTTACAATGAGCAGTTCTTC

clone size: NA
V gene: TRBV2
D gene: NA
J gene: TRBJ2-3
CDR3 protein: CASSESGSRLGDTQYF
CDR3 DNA: TGTGCCAGCAGTGAAAGTGGCAGTAGACTAGGGGATACGCAGTATTTT

clone size: once
V gene: TRBV19
D gene: TRBD2
J gene: TRBJ2-7
CDR3 protein: CASSILAGAHEQYF
CDR3 DNA: TGTGCCAGTAGTATCCTAGCGGGAGCCCACGAGCAGTACTTC

clone size: NA
V gene: TRBV7-6
D gene: NA
J gene: TRBJ2-2
CDR3 protein: CASSLIGDGELFF
CDR3 DNA: TGTGCCAGCAGCCTAATCGGAGACGGGGAGCTGTTTTTT

clone size: NA
V gene: TRBV7-9
D gene: NA
J gene: TRBJ2-7
CDR3 protein: CASSTGTQEYF
CDR3 DNA: TGTGCCAGCAGCACCGGGACCCAGGAGTACTTC

clone size: NA
V gene: TRBV7-9
D gene: NA
J gene: TRBJ2-7
CDR3 protein: CASSEPGYEQYF
CDR3 DNA: TGTGCCAGCAGCGAACCCGGGTACGAGCAGTACTTC

clone size: few
V gene: TRBV7-9
D gene: NA
J gene: TRBJ2-7
CDR3 protein: CASSWTSGEQYF
CDR3 DNA: TGTGCCAGCAGCTGGACATCGGGGGAGCAGTACTTC

clone size: NA
V gene: TRBV10-3
D gene: TRBD2
J gene: TRBJ2-3
CDR3 protein: CAISDMEASGYTDTQYF
CDR3 DNA: TGTGCCATCAGTGATATGGAGGCTAGCGGATACACAGATACGCAGTATTTT

clone size: NA
V gene: TRBV18
D gene: TRBD1
J gene: TRBJ1-1
CDR3 protein: CASSPTGQGPRVNTEAFF
CDR3 DNA: TGTGCCAGCTCACCGACAGGACAGGGCCCGCGGGTGAACACTGAAGCTTTCTTT

clone size: NA
V gene: TRBV7-9
D gene: NA
J gene: TRBJ1-1
CDR3 protein: CASSLALSFHEF
CDR3 DNA: TGTGCCAGCAGCTTAGCGCTTAGTTTTCATGAGTTT

clone size: NA
V gene: TRBV7-9
D gene: TRBD2
J gene: TRBJ2-5
CDR3 protein: CASSPRLADKETQYF
CDR3 DNA: TGTGCCAGCAGCCCCCGACTAGCGGATAAAGAGACCCAGTACTTC

clone size: NA
V gene: TRBV7-9
D gene: NA
J gene: TRBJ1-1
CDR3 protein: CASSFLGRGPMNTEAFF
CDR3 DNA: TGTGCCAGCAGCTTTTTAGGGAGAGGTCCAATGAACACTGAAGCTTTCTTT

clone size: NA
V gene: TRBV30
D gene: NA
J gene: TRBJ2-7
CDR3 protein: CAWSISSYEQYF
CDR3 DNA: TGTGCCTGGAGTATAAGCTCCTACGAGCAGTACTTC

clone size: NA
V gene: TRBV5-4
D gene: TRBD2
J gene: TRBJ2-7
CDR3 protein: CASSLLTSGYPYEQYF
CDR3 DNA: TGTGCCAGCAGCTTGTTGACTAGCGGCTATCCCTACGAGCAGTACTTC

clone size: NA
V gene: TRBV27
D gene: NA
J gene: TRBJ2-3
CDR3 protein: CASSLYRELGTDTQYF
CDR3 DNA: TGTGCCAGCAGTTTATATCGGGAGCTGGGCACAGATACGCAGTATTTT

clone size: NA
V gene: TRBV2
D gene: NA
J gene: TRBJ2-3
CDR3 protein: CASTSSGTYTDTQYF
CDR3 DNA: TGTGCCAGCACTTCCTCCGGGACGTACACAGATACGCAGTATTTT

clone size: NA
V gene: TRBV4-2
D gene: TRBD2
J gene: TRBJ2-1
CDR3 protein: CASSQELAGPTEQFF
CDR3 DNA: TGTGCCAGCAGCCAAGAACTAGCGGGACCCACGGAGCAGTTCTTC

clone size: NA
V gene: TRBV27
D gene: NA
J gene: TRBJ2-3
CDR3 protein: CASSWVGPDTQYF
CDR3 DNA: TGTGCCAGCAGTTGGGTGGGGCCAGATACGCAGTATTTT

clone size: NA
V gene: TRBV6-5
D gene: NA
J gene: TRBJ1-2
CDR3 protein: CASSYARSRQGYGYTF
CDR3 DNA: TGTGCCAGCAGTTATGCCCGGAGCCGACAAGGCTATGGCTACACCTTC

clone size: NA
V gene: TRBV6-6
D gene: NA
J gene: TRBJ2-1
CDR3 protein: CASTPWGSYNEQFF
CDR3 DNA: TGTGCCAGCACCCCTTGGGGCTCCTACAATGAGCAGTTCTTC

clone size: NA
V gene: TRBV13
D gene: TRBD2
J gene: TRBJ2-7
CDR3 protein: CASSLISGRAGSYEQYF
CDR3 DNA: TGTGCCAGCAGCTTAATTAGCGGGAGGGCCGGATCCTACGAGCAGTACTTC

clone size: NA
V gene: TRBV27
D gene: NA
J gene: TRBJ1-3
CDR3 protein: CASSPDATSGNTIYF
CDR3 DNA: TGTGCCAGCAGTCCTGACGCAACCTCTGGAAACACCATATATTTT

clone size: NA
V gene: TRBV7-9
D gene: NA
J gene: TRBJ2-3
CDR3 protein: CASSLTVNDRHTDTQYF
CDR3 DNA: TGTGCCAGCAGCTTAACGGTTAACGACAGGCACACAGATACGCAGTATTTT

clone size: NA
V gene: TRBV27
D gene: NA
J gene: TRBJ2-7
CDR3 protein: CASSPTESSYEQYF
CDR3 DNA: TGTGCCAGCAGCCCTACCGAGAGCTCCTACGAGCAGTACTTC

clone size: NA
V gene: TRBV9
D gene: TRBD2
J gene: TRBJ2-7
CDR3 protein: CASSVLAGPFYEQYF
CDR3 DNA: TGTGCCAGCAGCGTGCTAGCGGGACCCTTCTACGAGCAGTACTTC

clone size: NA
V gene: TRBV4-1
D gene: TRBD2
J gene: TRBJ2-3
CDR3 protein: CASSPPPGAGADYSTDTQYF
CDR3 DNA: TGCGCCAGCAGCCCCCCACCCGGAGCGGGAGCAGACTATAGCACAGATACGCAGTATTTT